This T cell receptor beta chain appears in the sequencing data of a study of identical twins. The table lists this clonotype with a few counts. Germline V gene data show CDR1 as MNHNY and CDR2 as SVGAGI (reference sequence). V lost 0 bases to trimming and J lost 8 bases; unmatched junction nucleotides: 7. This CDR3 has 17 residues. A single record per CDR3 protein comes from TCRdb applying MiXCR to the 5' RACE reads. The data hold 400,000 or so distinct CDR3 sequences, with roughly 9% observed a single time. This chain uses TRBV6-6 with TRBJ2-1; 13 positions match TRBD2. The sample comprised naive T cells sorted from blood. This sequence originates from a woman in her forties or fifties in good health. The CDR3 is CASSYSITSGRAYEQFF. CDR3 nucleotide sequence: TGTGCCAGCAGTTACTCGATTACTAGCGGGAGGGCCTATGAGCAGTTCTTC.